This is a list of T cell receptor beta chains from one sample in a study of T cell responses to AZD1222 COVID-19 vaccine. Assay used: immunoSEQ multiplex PCR; TCRdb lists only in-frame clones, some missing. This table holds around 99,000 clones, 80% to 95% found once. The specimen was peripheral blood, collected 28 days after the second AZD1222 dose. The receptors here all came from an adult who received the AZD1222 COVID-19 vaccine. Each CDR3 is given with its conserved first and last residue. D genes are given only for firm matches. A row's size may be missing; if present it is once, few, many or a size class.

TRBJ1-6,.,.,TRBV27,CASSLTSVSSPLHF,TGTGCCAGCAGTTTAACAAGTGTTTCGTCACCCCTCCACTTT
TRBJ1-3,.,.,TRBV5-1,CASRPTFDGTGGNTIYF,TGCGCCAGCAGGCCGACCTTTGACGGCACAGGCGGAAACACCATATATTTT
TRBJ2-7,.,TRBD2,TRBV19,CASSITSGARYEQYF,TGTGCCAGTAGTATTACTAGCGGGGCGCGCTACGAGCAGTACTTC
TRBJ1-5,.,.,TRBV19,CASSSRRATPDIGQPQHF,TGTGCCAGTAGTAGCCGCCGGGCGACCCCCGACATTGGTCAGCCCCAGCATTTT
TRBJ2-2,.,.,TRBV19,CASSISGTTGELFF,TGTGCCAGTAGTATCTCTGGGACCACCGGGGAGCTGTTTTTT
TRBJ1-1,once,.,TRBV9,CASSFRTDTEAFF,TGTGCCAGCAGCTTCCGGACGGACACTGAAGCTTTCTTT
TRBJ1-1,.,.,TRBV4-1,CASSQGVGGGMGGTEAFF,TGCGCCAGCAGCCAAGGAGTGGGCGGCGGGATGGGAGGAACTGAAGCTTTCTTT
TRBJ2-1,.,TRBD2,TRBV19,CASSTPGTSGRWSEQFF,TGTGCCAGTAGTACCCCGGGGACTAGCGGGAGATGGAGTGAGCAGTTCTTC
TRBJ1-3,few,.,TRBV27,CASSLSGVLSGNTIYF,TGTGCCAGCAGTTTATCAGGGGTACTAAGTGGAAACACCATATATTTT
TRBJ1-2,.,.,TRBV28,CATYRQERVYGYTF,TGTGCCACTTATAGGCAGGAGAGAGTCTATGGCTACACCTTC
TRBJ1-1,once,TRBD1,TRBV9,CASSVGQGSKNTEAFF,TGTGCCAGCAGCGTAGGACAGGGGAGTAAGAACACTGAAGCTTTCTTT
TRBJ2-2,.,TRBD2,TRBV7-9,CASSFGGANTGELFF,TGTGCCAGCAGCTTTGGGGGGGCGAACACCGGGGAGCTGTTTTTT
TRBJ2-4,once,.,TRBV11-3,CASSLAAGPQYF,TGTGCCAGCAGCTTAGCCGCCGGACCTCAGTACTTC
TRBJ1-1,.,TRBD1,TRBV27,CASSPGQGRTEAFF,TGTGCCAGCAGTCCGGGACAGGGGCGTACTGAAGCTTTCTTT
TRBJ2-7,.,TRBD2,TRBV9,CASSQGLAGLEQYF,TGTGCCAGCAGCCAGGGACTAGCGGGACTCGAGCAGTACTTC
TRBJ2-7,.,.,TRBV19,CASTSPRGHEQYF,TGTGCCAGTACCTCCCCCAGGGGCCACGAGCAGTACTTC
TRBJ1-2,.,.,TRBV29-1,CSVELPGGAYGYTF,TGCAGCGTTGAACTACCCGGGGGCGCCTATGGCTACACCTTC
TRBJ1-6,.,.,TRBV30,CASGRSSYNSPLHF,TGTGCCTCGGGGCGGAGCTCCTATAATTCACCCCTCCACTTT
TRBJ1-2,.,TRBD1,TRBV11-2,CASSLDLGQGASYGYTF,TGTGCCAGCAGCTTAGACCTGGGACAGGGGGCGAGCTATGGCTACACCTTC
TRBJ2-7,.,TRBD1,TRBV19,CASSIVGDRGAYEQYF,TGTGCCAGTAGTATAGTGGGGGACAGGGGTGCCTACGAGCAGTACTTC
TRBJ2-3,.,TRBD2,TRBV2,CASSDWLVPTSGATDTQYF,TGTGCCAGCAGTGATTGGCTTGTCCCTACTAGCGGGGCTACAGATACGCAGTATTTT
TRBJ2-7,.,.,TRBV5-4,CASSPPFGQGGEQYF,TGTGCCAGCAGCCCCCCCTTTGGGCAGGGCGGCGAGCAGTACTTC
TRBJ1-5,.,.,TRBV19,CASSILGQISNQPQHF,TGTGCCAGTAGCATCCTGGGACAAATTAGCAATCAGCCCCAGCATTTT
TRBJ2-7,.,TRBD1,TRBV28,CASNGDRGRYEQYF,TGTGCCAGCAACGGGGACAGGGGGAGATACGAGCAGTACTTC
TRBJ1-2,.,.,TRBV6-5,CASSYTGTKNYGYTF,TGTGCCAGCAGTTACACGGGGACGAAGAACTATGGCTACACCTTC
TRBJ2-2,.,TRBD2,TRBV7-7,CASSRRAGGYTGELFF,TGTGCTAGCAGCCGAAGAGCGGGGGGGTATACCGGGGAGCTGTTTTTT
TRBJ2-2,.,.,TRBV3-1/TRBV3-2,CASSQVSATGELFF,TGTGCCAGCAGCCAAGTGTCGGCCACCGGGGAGCTGTTTTTT
TRBJ1-2,.,TRBD1,TRBV7-8,CASSLSGQGVSYTF,TGTGCCAGCAGCCTATCGGGACAGGGAGTTAGCTACACCTTC
TRBJ1-1,.,TRBD1,TRBV29-1,CSVAGTGETTEAFF,TGCAGCGTTGCTGGGACAGGGGAGACGACTGAAGCTTTCTTT
TRBJ1-5,.,TRBD1,TRBV27,CASSPAGQVGGNQPQHF,TGTGCCAGCAGCCCTGCCGGACAGGTTGGAGGCAATCAGCCCCAGCATTTT
TRBJ2-7,.,.,TRBV6-2/TRBV6-3,CASSYSKGSYEQYF,TGTGCCAGCAGTTACTCGAAGGGGTCCTACGAGCAGTACTTC
TRBJ1-2,.,.,TRBV18,CASSPRGAANYGYTF,TGTGCCAGCTCACCCCGGGGAGCAGCTAACTATGGCTACACCTTC
TRBJ2-4,.,TRBD1,TRBV5-6,CASSLVGQGKNIQYF,TGTGCCAGCAGCTTGGTGGGACAGGGAAAAAACATTCAGTACTTC
TRBJ2-2,.,TRBD1,TRBV5-1,CASSRDSANTGELFF,TGCGCCAGCAGCCGGGACAGTGCGAACACCGGGGAGCTGTTTTTT
TRBJ1-3,.,.,TRBV9,CASGARTTSGNTIYF,TGTGCCAGCGGGGCCAGAACCACCTCTGGAAACACCATATATTTT
TRBJ1-5,once,.,TRBV6-5,CASQEGRGQPQHF,TGTGCCAGCCAGGAGGGGAGGGGGCAGCCCCAGCATTTT
TRBJ1-2,.,.,TRBV30,CAWSREANYGYTF,TGTGCCTGGAGTAGGGAAGCCAACTATGGCTACACCTTC
TRBJ1-1,few,TRBD1,TRBV9,CASSAQDRANTEAFF,TGTGCCAGCAGCGCGCAGGACAGGGCGAACACTGAAGCTTTCTTT
TRBJ1-5,.,TRBD1,TRBV18,CASSSQGTGSQPQHF,TGTGCCAGCTCATCACAGGGGACAGGGAGTCAGCCCCAGCATTTT
TRBJ2-5,.,TRBD1,TRBV9,CASSVGPQGSGETQYF,TGTGCCAGCAGCGTAGGCCCACAGGGGAGTGGGGAGACCCAGTACTTC
TRBJ1-2,.,.,TRBV14,CASSQDPFGYTF,TGTGCCAGCAGCCAAGACCCCTTCGGCTACACCTTC
TRBJ1-4,.,.,TRBV15,CATSRGPGTPNEKLFF,TGTGCCACCAGCAGAGGGCCCGGGACTCCTAATGAAAAACTGTTTTTT
TRBJ1-3,few,TRBD1,TRBV7-2,CASSLSPMDRATRGNTIYF,TGTGCCAGCAGCTTATCTCCAATGGACAGGGCAACGCGTGGAAACACCATATATTTT
TRBJ2-5,once,TRBD2,TRBV30,CAWSVISGRSETQYF,TGTGCCTGGAGTGTGATTAGCGGGAGGTCAGAGACCCAGTACTTC